The source of this T cell receptor (beta chain) is a study of blood T cell repertoires in COVID-19. Background on the study: From the United States, Italy and Spain came samples of acute and convalescent COVID-19. Sample material is recorded as cDNA or gDNA derived from T cells, B-cell-depleted T cells, or PBMCs.

Authors' processing steps: Nucleated cell counts were estimated from reference gene primer amplification. Method: immunoSEQ multiplex PCR; TCRdb's copy keeps in-frame clones and lacks some. V, J and clone size are those of that table, while D and trimming were read from the DNA. Of around 72,000 clones in the sample, 88% are singletons; the top ten hold approximately 28%. Germline CDR1 and CDR2: SGHKS and YYEKEE (reference sequence). V was pared by 2 bases and J by 1 base, with 12 bases between. The CDR3 consists of 16 residues. The TCR sequence derives from a man over 45 with acute or convalescent COVID-19. This rearrangement joins TRBV5-5 to TRBJ2-2; no definite D call. Sequenced sample: peripheral blood. This CDR3 reads CASSFRGDWNTGELFF. The DNA for the CDR3 is TGTGCCAGCAGCTTTCGCGGCGATTGGAACACCGGGGAGCTGTTTTTT.